At least ten counts were recorded for the clone carrying this T cell receptor (beta chain). The entry originates in a study of regulatory T cells in long-lasting Graves disease. Noted time point: newly diagnosed GD, antithyroid drugs for less than 3 months. PBMC-extracted RNA yielded the TCR library. In germline, CDR1 is SGHTA, CDR2 FQGNSA. V lost 5 bases, J lost 0 bases, and 11 bases lay in between. CDR3 length: 15 residues. Assembly of TCR beta libraries relied on iRepertoire HTBI primers together with Arm-PCR of CDR3 regions. MiXCR, applied by TCRdb to the multiplex PCR reads, yields one record per CDR3 protein. The repertoire consists of 200,000 to 250,000 distinct CDR3 sequences, with roughly 21% occurring once and the leading ten covering approximately 15%.

The TCR sequence derives from a female donor with Graves disease. The chain employs TRBV7-2 and TRBJ2-1; perhaps TRBD1 as D (5 bases). The starting material was peripheral blood mononuclear cells (PBMCs), obtained at new diagnosis, from a patient treated with antithyroid drugs. Here the CDR3 reads CASSATGSSYNEQFF. CDR3 bases: TGTGCCAGCAGCGCCACAGGTAGCTCCTACAATGAGCAGTTCTTC.